Below are 9 T cell receptor beta chains sequenced from a single sample in a study of T cell repertoires in cytomegalovirus infection. TCRdb processed the reads anew with MiXCR; each CDR3 protein has one entry. Of under 600,000 distinct CDR3 sequences in the sample, 15% to 20% are singletons; the top ten hold roughly a quarter. The sample consisted of CD8+ T cells from PBMCs. These receptors were taken from a human donor in good health (CMV status not recorded). Some clones in this sample may be carry-over from other donors' samples.

The chain uses TRBV20-1 and TRBJ2-1, with 8 bases lining up with TRBD2. Per the germline V gene, CDR1 is DFQATT and CDR2 is SNEGSKA (reference sequence). The CDR3 sequence is 15 residues long. J lost 0 bases, V lost 5 bases, and 6 bases had no gene match. In DNA form, the CDR3 reads TGCAGTGCTGAGGGGGGGACTAGCTCCTACAATGAGCAGTTCTTC. This gives the protein CSAEGGTSSYNEQFF.

Concerning this clonotype itself: This may come from a read error, since a much larger clone is one base off. The chain has TRBV27 and TRBJ1-1, with D possibly matching TRBD1 (6 bases). The V end was cut by 9 bases, the J end by 4 bases, with 21 bases between. Germline V CDR1 and CDR2: MNHEY, SMNVEV (reference sequence). This CDR3 is built from 15 residues. CDR3 bases: TGTGCCAGAAGTACCCTACAGGGTTATGGCACTGAAGCTTTCTTT. As protein: CARSTLQGYGTEAFF.

This clonotype has just a few counts. The chain couples TRBV6-5 to TRBJ1-3; possible D gene TRBD1, 5 bases. CDR1 is MNHEY, CDR2 SVGAGI, per germline. V was shortened by 2 bases and J by 1 base, with 18 bases between the two germline ends. The CDR3 has 18 residues. The CDR3 sequence is CASSYGGIPFISGNTIYF. CDR3 sequence (DNA): TGTGCCAGCAGTTACGGGGGGATTCCTTTCATATCTGGAAACACCATATATTTT.

The table lists this clonotype with many counts. The V and J genes are TRBV27 and TRBJ1-5; D not certain. Germline lookup yields CDR1 MNHEY and CDR2 SMNVEV (reference sequence). The CDR3 loop spans 16 amino acids. V lost 1 base, J lost 2 bases, and 12 bases lay in between. The DNA of the CDR3 is TGTGCCAGCAGTTTATTTGGAAACACGGGCAATCAGCCCCAGCATTTT. This sequence encodes CASSLFGNTGNQPQHF.

In this sample, this clonotype turned up many times. J is TRBJ1-2 and V is TRBV7-9; a weak D match, TRBD1 (5 bases). Trimming took off 3 bases at V and 2 bases at J, with 10 bases between the two ends. The CDR3 runs 14 residues. CDR1 is SEHNR, CDR2 FQNEAQ, per germline (reference sequence). The CDR3 DNA sequence: TGTGCCAGCAGCTTGTACGGGGCGAACTATGGCTACACCTTC. It encodes CASSLYGANYGYTF.

This clonotype has ten or more counts. V and J are TRBV7-2 and TRBJ1-6; 7 nucleotides match TRBD1. Germline lookup yields CDR1 SGHTA and CDR2 FQGNSA. This CDR3 region has 14 residues. Trimming cost V 5 bases and J 14 bases; bases outside gene matches: 12. CDR3 loop: CASSRQGGVWALHF. In nucleotides, the CDR3 is TGTGCCAGCAGCCGACAGGGCGGGGTTTGGGCCCTCCACTTT.

This clonotype was seen a handful of times. The chain combines TRBV2 with TRBJ2-1; 7 bases match TRBD1. CDR1 is SNHLY, CDR2 FYNNEI, per germline. The CDR3 is 14 amino acids. The V gene end was trimmed by 6 bases and the J gene end by 7 bases; junction bases not matched to a gene: 9. In DNA form, the CDR3 reads TGTGCCAGCAGCTACGGGACAGTCTTGAATGAGCAGTTCTTC. This gives the protein CASSYGTVLNEQFF.

There are many counts of this clonotype. Written as DNA, the CDR3 is TGCGCCAGCAGCCAAGGGGGCGTAGAAAACATTCAGTACTTC. This translates into CASSQGGVENIQYF. The chain couples TRBV4-1 to TRBJ2-4; D is perhaps TRBD1 (5 bases). Germline CDR1 and CDR2: MGHRA and YSYEKL. V lost 1 base and J 5 bases, leaving 9 bases between the germline ends. The CDR3 length is 14 residues.

This clonotype was recorded many times. V usage is TRBV6-5 and J usage is TRBJ1-1, with D possibly TRBD1 on 5 matching bases. This CDR3 has 14 residues. CDR1 is MNHEY and CDR2 is SVGAGI in the germline V gene. Trimming cost V 2 bases and J 4 bases, with 11 bases left between them. The CDR3 loop is CASSYRGGGTEAFF. DNA for the CDR3: TGTGCCAGCAGTTACAGGGGAGGAGGCACTGAAGCTTTCTTT.